Below are 10 T cell receptor beta chains sequenced from a single sample in a study of T cell responses to AZD1222 COVID-19 vaccine. TCRdb's table, derived via immunoSEQ multiplex PCR, lists solely in-frame clones and lacks some. The sample includes 150,000 to 200,000 clones, 90% of them seen just once. The source was peripheral blood, collected 28 days after the second AZD1222 dose. The source of these receptors is an adult who received the AZD1222 COVID-19 vaccine.

The chain joins TRBV5-1 to TRBJ1-1; 11 bases line up with TRBD1. Looked up from germline, CDR1 is SGHRS and CDR2 is YFSETQ. Trimming at V came to 4 bases and at J to 7 bases, leaving 9 bases not matched to a gene. This CDR3 has 15 amino acids. CDR3 in DNA: TGCGCCAGCAGCCCCCGGGACAGGGGGTCGGTTGAAGCTTTCTTT. This gives the protein CASSPRDRGSVEAFF.

This chain links TRBV3-1 (or the pseudogene TRBV3-2) with TRBJ1-5; no definite D call. The V end lost 4 bases, the J end lost 0 bases, and 7 bases lay between the germline ends. CDR1 LGHDT and CDR2 YNNKEL come from the germline V gene (reference sequence). The CDR3 sequence is 14 residues long. CDR3 sequence reads: CASSRSNSNQPQHF. The CDR3 nucleotides read TGTGCCAGCAGCCGTTCCAATAGCAATCAGCCCCAGCATTTT.

V and J are TRBV29-1 and TRBJ1-2; TRBD1 matches 10 bases. The germline V gene has CDR1 SQVTM and CDR2 ANQGSEA. The trim removed 6 bases at V and 4 bases at J, leaving 5 bases unmatched. CDR3 length equals 13 residues. This CDR3 reads CSVGDRGVYGYTF. CDR3 DNA sequence: TGCAGCGTGGGGGACAGGGGAGTCTATGGCTACACCTTC.

This chain uses TRBV6-5 with TRBJ2-3; no firm D call. V was clipped by 2 bases and J by 1 base, with 4 bases between them. The CDR3 runs 13 residues. Germline V gene sequence: CDR1 MNHEY, CDR2 SVGAGI. In DNA form, the CDR3 reads TGTGCCAGCAGTTACAGACGCACAGATACGCAGTATTTT. It yields the protein CASSYRRTDTQYF.

This rearrangement joins TRBV28 to TRBJ2-7; TRBD1 matches at 11 bases. With 9 bases clipped from V and 6 bases from J, the junction kept 4 bases outside the gene matches. CDR1 and CDR2 (germline): MDHEN, SYDVKM. There are 12 residues in the CDR3. CDR3 nucleotides: TGTGCCAGTCGGACAGGGGGCGTCGAGCAGTACTTC. Encoded protein: CASRTGGVEQYF.

The J gene is TRBJ2-1, the V gene TRBV9; tentatively, D is TRBD2 (5 bases). Germline CDR1 is SGDLS and CDR2 is YYNGEE. The V end was cut by 5 bases, the J end by 9 bases, with 15 bases between. The CDR3 totals 13 residues. CDR3 residues: CASSPTSRLEQFF. Here the CDR3 DNA reads TGTGCCAGCAGTCCCACTAGTAGGCTTGAGCAGTTCTTC.

The chain carries TRBV9 and TRBJ1-2; 8 nucleotides line up with TRBD1. J lost 4 bases, V lost 4 bases, and 3 bases had no gene match. CDR1 is SGDLS and CDR2 is YYNGEE in the germline V gene. The CDR3 loop spans 13 amino acids. As DNA, the CDR3 is TGTGCCAGCAGCCAGGGGGCAGGCTATGGCTACACCTTC. It yields the protein CASSQGAGYGYTF.

This clone occurred a few times. The rearrangement uses TRBV30 and TRBJ2-4; D gene uncertain. CDR1 and CDR2 from the germline V gene are GTSNPN and SVGIG (reference sequence). The V end was cut by 4 bases, the J end by 9 bases, with 13 bases between. The CDR3 runs to 12 residues. CDR3 DNA sequence: TGTGCCTGGACTCGGGCCGGACCCATTCAGTACTTC. Encoded protein: CAWTRAGPIQYF.

This chain joins TRBV15 and TRBJ1-1; D uncertain. Germline loops: CDR1 LNHNV, CDR2 YYDKDF (reference sequence). V gave up 3 bases and J gave up 2 bases, with 10 bases separating them. The CDR3 is 14 amino acids. CDR3 bases: TGTGCCACCAGCAGTCAGGCAGAAAACACTGAAGCTTTCTTT. Protein sequence: CATSSQAENTEAFF.

Written as DNA, the CDR3 is TGTGCCAGCAGCTTGGCCCGGCAGGCAGACTATGGCTACACCTTC. This encodes CASSLARQADYGYTF. This chain connects TRBV5-4 to TRBJ1-2; D unresolved. Germline V gene sequence: CDR1 SGHNT, CDR2 YYREEE (reference sequence). V shed 0 bases and J shed 3 bases, with 12 bases lying between them. The CDR3 length is 15 residues.